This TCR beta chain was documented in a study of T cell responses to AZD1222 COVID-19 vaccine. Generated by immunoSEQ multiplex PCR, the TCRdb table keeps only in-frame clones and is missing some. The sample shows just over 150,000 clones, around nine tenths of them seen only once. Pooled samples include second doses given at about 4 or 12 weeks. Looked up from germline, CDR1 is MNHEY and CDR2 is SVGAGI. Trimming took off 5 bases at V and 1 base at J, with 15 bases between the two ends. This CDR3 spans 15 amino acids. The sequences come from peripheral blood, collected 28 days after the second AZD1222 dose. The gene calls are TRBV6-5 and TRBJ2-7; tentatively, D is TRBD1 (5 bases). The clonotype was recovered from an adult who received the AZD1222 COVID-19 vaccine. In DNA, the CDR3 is TGTGCCAGCAGTCGACAGAACCTCGCTTCCTACGAGCAGTACTTC. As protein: CASSRQNLASYEQYF.